This TCR beta chain is drawn from a study of response to subunit inactivated influenza vaccine. This CDR3 contains 15 residues. Germline V gene data show CDR1 as SGDLS and CDR2 as YYNGEE. V lost 1 base to trimming and J lost 3 bases, with 11 bases between them. TCRdb reanalysed the RT-PCR reads using MiXCR and keeps one entry per CDR3 protein. The sample carries almost 250,000 distinct CDR3 sequences, 9.5% to 15% recorded once. The chain is built from TRBV9 and TRBJ1-5, with a tentative D call TRBD1 (5 bases). Material: non-naive T cells sorted from PBMCs, obtained roughly 15 days before vaccination. The TCR sequence derives from a man between 45 and 60 years old who received an inactivated influenza vaccine. DNA for the CDR3: TGTGCCAGCAGCGTATGCAGGGACCTCAATCAGCCCCAGCATTTT. It is translated as CASSVCRDLNQPQHF.